Presented here are 15 T cell receptor beta chains from one specimen sequenced in a study of blood T cell repertoires in COVID-19. Some clones are missing from TCRdb's copy, which holds only in-frame ones; the method was immunoSEQ multiplex PCR. The sample shows approximately 250,000 clones, around 89% of them seen only once. The sequenced sample consisted of PBMCs or T cells enriched from blood (not recorded which). The source is a young woman who had recovered from COVID-19.

The count of this clone is one. The chain carries TRBV28 and TRBJ1-4, with 7 bases aligning to TRBD1. The CDR3 consists of 16 residues. V was clipped by 6 bases and J by 2 bases; unmatched bases: 9. Per the germline V gene, CDR1 is MDHEN and CDR2 is SYDVKM. The CDR3 region is CASSPAGTATNEKLFF. The CDR3 DNA is TGTGCCAGCAGCCCAGCCGGGACAGCTACTAATGAAAAACTGTTTTTT.

This clone was seen just once. The rearrangement links TRBV27 to TRBJ2-2; TRBD2 is a possible D gene (6 bases). With 3 bases removed from V and 1 base from J, the gap between germline ends came to 12 bases. The CDR3 is made up of 16 amino acids. Germline V gene sequence: CDR1 MNHEY, CDR2 SMNVEV (reference sequence). This CDR3 is CASSLAGTVNTGELFF. The CDR3, as DNA: TGTGCCAGCAGTTTGGCCGGGACTGTGAACACCGGGGAGCTGTTTTTT.

The chain carries TRBV4-1 and TRBJ1-1; maybe TRBD1 (5 bases). Per the germline V gene, CDR1 is MGHRA and CDR2 is YSYEKL. The CDR3 spans 17 residues. Trimming stripped 4 bases from V and 5 bases from J, with 23 bases between. CDR3 DNA sequence: TGCGCCAGCAGCCTTTTACCTCCGGGGCCCGCGGGGACTGAAGCTTTCTTT. Encoded protein: CASSLLPPGPAGTEAFF.

J is TRBJ1-4 and V is TRBV7-9; TRBD1 might be the D (6 bases). In germline, CDR1 is SEHNR, CDR2 FQNEAQ (reference sequence). The CDR3 sequence is 15 residues long. Trimming stripped 6 bases from V and 3 bases from J, with 14 bases between. The CDR3 DNA reads as TGTGCCAGCAGTCATCCCAGGGGCGCTAATGAAAAACTGTTTTTT. Protein sequence: CASSHPRGANEKLFF.

The J gene is TRBJ1-2, the V gene TRBV4-2, with D maybe TRBD1 (6 bases). This CDR3 has 18 residues. The germline V and J ends were trimmed by 0 bases and 4 bases, with 21 bases remaining between them. Germline CDR1 LGHNA, CDR2 YNFKEQ. The CDR3 sequence is CASSQDNVAAGTSYGYTF. The CDR3 bases are TGTGCCAGCAGCCAAGATAACGTGGCAGCAGGGACATCCTATGGCTACACCTTC.

This clone was recorded a few times. The chain couples TRBV19 to TRBJ1-4; a possible D gene is TRBD1 (6 bases). CDR1 and CDR2 from the germline V gene are LNHDA and SQIVND (reference sequence). CDR3 length: 16 residues. V was cut by 6 bases and J by 5 bases, with 19 bases left in between. CDR3 nucleotide sequence: TGTGCCAGTAGCCCGGACAGATCGGGCATGAATGAAAAACTGTTTTTT. This codes for CASSPDRSGMNEKLFF.

The rearrangement uses TRBV5-8 and TRBJ2-1; possible D gene TRBD1, 6 bases. Germline V gene data show CDR1 as SGHTS and CDR2 as YDEGEE. V dropped 0 bases and J dropped 3 bases, with 10 bases sitting between them. The CDR3 is 15 residues long. In nucleotides, the CDR3 is TGTGCCAGCAGCTTGGGACAGGTAGACTACAATGAGCAGTTCTTC. Protein: CASSLGQVDYNEQFF.

V is TRBV27 and J is TRBJ2-1; 8 bases are shared with TRBD2. J was trimmed by 4 bases and V by 6 bases; bases with no gene match: 11. Looked up from germline, CDR1 is MNHEY and CDR2 is SMNVEV (reference sequence). The CDR3 length is 16 residues. The CDR3 region has the DNA TGTGCCAGCAGCCGGGAGGGGCAGATACTTTACAATGAGCAGTTCTTC. It codes for CASSREGQILYNEQFF.

The chain employs TRBV5-1 and TRBJ1-1; no definite D call. The CDR3 runs 17 residues. Germline CDR1 reads SGHRS; CDR2 reads YFSETQ. The V gene lost 1 base and the J gene lost 2 bases, with 18 bases spanning the gap. CDR3 in amino acids: CASSLTENSYLNTEAFF. The CDR3 DNA reads as TGCGCCAGCAGCTTGACCGAAAACTCCTACCTTAACACTGAAGCTTTCTTT. The variable domain in full, completed from reference TRBV5-1 and TRBJ1-1, reads KAGVTQTPRYLIKTRGQQVTLSCSPISGHRSVSWYQQTPGQGLQFLFEYFSETQRNKGNFPGRFSGRQFSNSRSEMNVSTLELGDSALYLCASSLTENSYLNTEAFFGQGTRLTVV.

The gene calls are TRBV19 and TRBJ2-1, with D perhaps matching TRBD2 (5 bases). Germline CDR1 LNHDA, CDR2 SQIVND (reference sequence). The ends were cut back, 3 bases at V and 5 bases at J, with 8 bases in the middle. The CDR3 covers 13 residues. CDR3 coding DNA: TGTGCCAGTAGTATGTGGGGAGACAATGAGCAGTTCTTC. It yields the protein CASSMWGDNEQFF.

The genes are TRBV28 and TRBJ2-7, with D possibly TRBD2 on 5 matching bases. The germline V gene has CDR1 MDHEN and CDR2 SYDVKM. This CDR3 contains 17 residues. V lost 6 bases to trimming and J lost 6 bases, with 27 bases between them. CDR3 in amino acids: CASSTHAGVLGSREQYF. In nucleotides, the CDR3 is TGTGCCAGCAGCACCCACGCGGGTGTTTTGGGGTCCCGCGAGCAGTACTTC.

This sequence joins TRBV12-3 or TRBV12-4 and TRBJ1-1; no clear D. Trimming pared 1 base from V and 6 bases from J, leaving 6 bases between. CDR3 length equals 12 residues. CDR3 in amino acids: CASSLVIAEAFF. DNA for the CDR3: TGTGCCAGCAGTTTAGTAATCGCTGAAGCTTTCTTT.

The chain couples TRBV7-3 to TRBJ2-1; possibly TRBD1 for D (5 bases). V was cut by 5 bases and J by 10 bases, with 15 bases left in between. This CDR3 is built from 13 residues. CDR1 is SGHTA, CDR2 FQGTGA, per germline. The CDR3 region is CASSRAIAGEQFF. DNA of the CDR3: TGTGCCAGCAGCCGCGCGATCGCAGGGGAGCAGTTCTTC.

This clone appeared a single time. The J gene is TRBJ2-1, the V gene TRBV28; 7 positions match TRBD1. Trimming took 4 bases from V and 5 from J; bases not matched to a gene: 8. The germline gives CDR1 MDHEN, CDR2 SYDVKM. The CDR3 is made up of 15 amino acids. CDR3 in amino acids: CASSSTGTANNEQFF. CDR3 nucleotides: TGTGCCAGCAGTTCTACCGGGACAGCCAACAATGAGCAGTTCTTC.

The chain joins TRBV7-2 to TRBJ1-1; D is perhaps TRBD1 (6 bases). The ends were cut back, 5 bases at V and 0 bases at J, with 10 bases in the middle. The CDR3 is 14 residues long. The germline V gene encodes CDR1 SGHTA and CDR2 FQGNSA. The CDR3 sequence is CASSRQGLNTEAFF. The CDR3 DNA follows: TGTGCCAGCAGCCGCCAGGGGTTGAACACTGAAGCTTTCTTT. The complete variable domain, with remaining parts taken from reference TRBV7-2 and TRBJ1-1, reads GAGVSQSPSNKVTEKGKDVELRCDPISGHTALYWYRQSLGQGLEFLIYFQGNSAPDKSGLPSDRFSAERTGGSVSTLTIQRTQQEDSAVYLCASSRQGLNTEAFFGQGTRLTVV.